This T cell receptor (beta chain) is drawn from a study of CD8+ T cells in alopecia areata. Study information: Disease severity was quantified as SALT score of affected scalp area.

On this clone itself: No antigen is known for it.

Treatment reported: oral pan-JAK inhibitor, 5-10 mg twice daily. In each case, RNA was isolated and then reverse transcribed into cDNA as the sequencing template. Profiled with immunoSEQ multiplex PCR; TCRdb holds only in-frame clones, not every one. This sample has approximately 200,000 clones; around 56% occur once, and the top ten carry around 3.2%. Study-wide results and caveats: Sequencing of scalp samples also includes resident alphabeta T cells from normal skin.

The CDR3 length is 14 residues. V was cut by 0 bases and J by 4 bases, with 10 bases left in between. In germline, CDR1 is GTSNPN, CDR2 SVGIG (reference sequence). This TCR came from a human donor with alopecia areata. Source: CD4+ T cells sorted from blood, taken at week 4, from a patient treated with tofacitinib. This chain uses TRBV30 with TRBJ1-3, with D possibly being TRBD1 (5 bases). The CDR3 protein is CAWSVQGVGNTIYF. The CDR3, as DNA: TGTGCCTGGAGTGTACAAGGGGTAGGAAACACCATATATTTT.